This record covers a single T cell receptor (beta chain). No antigen is known for it. Per-nucleotide qualities are absent, and no much larger clonotype sits a single base away. The sample originates from a study of blood T cell repertoires in COVID-19 (dated by TCRdb to about 2020). For the wider study: Samples covering the acute and convalescent phases of COVID-19 were provided by collaborators in the United States, Italy and Spain. The repertoires were released in a freely available public database meant as a resource for research on the immune response to SARS-CoV-2. A de-identified subject ID, COVID-19 status, age in years and sex were almost always included in the sample metadata. Deeply sampled blood TCRbeta repertoires from subjects exposed to, actively infected with, or recovered from COVID-19 were included in the dataset. The material from the prospective study consisted of cDNA or gDNA derived from T cells, B-cell-depleted T cells, or PBMCs. The samples were drawn from the first 160 participants of the ongoing ImmuneRACE study and from over a thousand subjects provided by 6 global collaborators. Where available, HLA class I and class II types were taken from metadata supplied by the sample provider and were not determined by assay-based typing.

TCRbeta CDR3 regions were amplified from genomic DNA using the immunoSEQ Assay, a bias-controlled multiplex PCR. Regarding the original processing steps: Nucleated cell counts per sample were estimated from amplification of reference gene primers within the assay. To quantify the absolute abundance of each unique TCRbeta CDR3 rearrangement, sequence reads were collapsed and filtered. For each sample, productive Simpson clonality was calculated as the square root of Simpson's diversity index over productive rearrangements. This is the immuneACCESS table as TCRdb keeps it, with only in-frame sequences that have V and J called. A part of the clones is gone; compared with another copy, unresolved V genes explain less than half, and the rest is unexplained. V, J and clone size reflect that table, while D and trimming were determined from the DNA. In all, the sample holds 95,000 to 150,000 clones, and roughly 88% of those were seen once. The ten largest clones add up to about 5% of the sample.

The collaborating institutions used their own protocols to collect whole blood in K2EDTA tubes. For TCRbeta analysis, collaborator samples were shipped as frozen whole blood, as isolated PBMCs, or as DNA extracted from either sample type. Broad study findings and their caveats: The amount of clinical and demographic metadata varied by source and participant and was provided uncurated.

The sequence came from a human donor in a cohort sampled during active COVID-19. Sequencing was done on a sample of peripheral blood.

The sequence in DNA is TGCGCCAGCAGCGGGACAGAGAACACTGAAGCTTTCTTT. Translated, this gives CASSGTENTEAFF. This sequence uses TRBV5-1 and TRBJ1-1, and 7 bases in between align with TRBD1. From a lookup of the germline V gene, CDR1 and CDR2 are SGHRS and YFSETQ. V trim: 4 bases; J trim: 1 base; unmatched bases: 1. Spanning cysteine to phenylalanine, the CDR3 consists of 13 amino acids. The DNA shown is the 39-base CDR3, in frame from base 1.